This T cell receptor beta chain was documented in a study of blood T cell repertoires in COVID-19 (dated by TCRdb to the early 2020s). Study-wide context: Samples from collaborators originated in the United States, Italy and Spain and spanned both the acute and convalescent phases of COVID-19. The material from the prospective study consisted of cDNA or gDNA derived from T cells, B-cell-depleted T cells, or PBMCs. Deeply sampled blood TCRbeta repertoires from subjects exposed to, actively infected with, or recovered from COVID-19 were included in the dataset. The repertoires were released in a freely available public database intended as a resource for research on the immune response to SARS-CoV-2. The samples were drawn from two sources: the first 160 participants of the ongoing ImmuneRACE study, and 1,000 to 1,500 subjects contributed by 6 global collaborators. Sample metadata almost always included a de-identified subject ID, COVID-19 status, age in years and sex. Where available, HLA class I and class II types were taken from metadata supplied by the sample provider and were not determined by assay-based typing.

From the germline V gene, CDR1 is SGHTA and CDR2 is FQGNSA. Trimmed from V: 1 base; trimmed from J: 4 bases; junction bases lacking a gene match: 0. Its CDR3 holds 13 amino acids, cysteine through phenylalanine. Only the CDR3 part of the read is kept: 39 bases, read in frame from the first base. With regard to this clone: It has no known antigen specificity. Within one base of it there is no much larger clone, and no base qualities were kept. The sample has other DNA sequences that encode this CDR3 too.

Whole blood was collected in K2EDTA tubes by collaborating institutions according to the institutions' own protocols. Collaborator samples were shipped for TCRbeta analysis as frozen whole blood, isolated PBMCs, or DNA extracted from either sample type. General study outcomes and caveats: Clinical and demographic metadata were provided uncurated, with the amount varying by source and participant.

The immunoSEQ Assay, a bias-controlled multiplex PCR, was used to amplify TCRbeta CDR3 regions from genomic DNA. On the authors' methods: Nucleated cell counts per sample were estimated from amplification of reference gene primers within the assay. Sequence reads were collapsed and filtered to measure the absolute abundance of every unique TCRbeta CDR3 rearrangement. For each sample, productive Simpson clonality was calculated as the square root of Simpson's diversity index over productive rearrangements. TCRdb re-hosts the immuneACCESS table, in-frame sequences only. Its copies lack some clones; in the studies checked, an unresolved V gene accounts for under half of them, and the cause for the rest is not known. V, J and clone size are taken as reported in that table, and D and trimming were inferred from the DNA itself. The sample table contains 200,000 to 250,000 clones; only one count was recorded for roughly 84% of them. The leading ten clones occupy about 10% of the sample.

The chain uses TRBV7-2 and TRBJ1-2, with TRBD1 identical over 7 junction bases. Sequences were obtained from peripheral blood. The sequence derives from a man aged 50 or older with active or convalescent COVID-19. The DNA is TGTGCCAGCAGCTTAGGACAGGGCTATGGCTACACCTTC. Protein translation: CASSLGQGYGYTF.